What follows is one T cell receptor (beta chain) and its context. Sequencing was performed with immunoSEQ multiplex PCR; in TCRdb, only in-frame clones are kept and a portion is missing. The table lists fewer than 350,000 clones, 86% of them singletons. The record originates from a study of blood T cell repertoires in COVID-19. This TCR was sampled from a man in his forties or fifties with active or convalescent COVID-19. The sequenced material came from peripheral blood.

In DNA form, the CDR3 reads TGTGCCACCCAGACTAGCGGAGGGCCCTACGAGCAGTACTTC. It specifies CATQTSGGPYEQYF. The rearrangement joins TRBV19 to TRBJ2-7, with 9 bases matching TRBD2. With V trimmed by 10 bases and J by 2 bases, 9 bases remained unmatched. Germline V CDR1 and CDR2: LNHDA, SQIVND (reference sequence). The CDR3 runs to 14 residues.